A single sample is the source of the 16 T cell receptor beta chains below, sequenced in a study of metastatic and nonmetastatic thyroid tumors. Every patient was untreated before thyroid surgery. TCRdb re-clonotyped the PCR reads through MiXCR. Of 40,000 or so clones detected, around 16% appear once; the ten largest clones hold 9.9%. Sequenced material: tumor tissue. All receptors come from a female donor with papillary thyroid cancer or a benign thyroid nodule (not recorded which). Some clones in this sample may be carry-over from other donors' samples.

On this clone itself: One end of the junction varies from germline; a read error may be responsible. V is TRBV14 and J is TRBJ2-6, with a weak D call TRBD2 (5 bases). Germline lookup yields CDR1 SGHDN and CDR2 FVKESK. This CDR3 has 15 amino acids. In DNA form, the CDR3 reads TGTGCCAGCATCGAGACGGACTCTGGTGCCAACGTCCTGACTTTC. Its protein is CASIETDSGANVLTF.

This clone was counted at least ten times. The chain combines TRBV6-1 with TRBJ1-1; D remains unclear. The V end lost 7 bases, the J end lost 1 base, and 10 bases lay between the germline ends. This CDR3 has 13 amino acids. Germline lookup yields CDR1 MNHNS and CDR2 SASEGT. The CDR3 sequence is CASIDETNTEAFF. For the CDR3, the DNA is TGTGCCAGCATCGACGAAACGAACACTGAAGCTTTCTTT.

Many counts were recorded for this clone. The chain carries TRBV5-1 and TRBJ2-2, with D possibly TRBD1 on 6 matching bases. Deletions cut 0 bases from V and 4 bases from J, with 10 bases between. CDR1 is SGHRS, CDR2 YFSETQ, per germline. The CDR3 sequence is 15 residues long. Here the CDR3 reads CASSLGGHGTGELFF. CDR3 in DNA: TGCGCCAGCAGCTTGGGGGGGCATGGCACCGGGGAGCTGTTTTTT.

V is TRBV10-1 and J is TRBJ2-7; TRBD1 matches at 7 bases. The CDR3 runs 13 residues. Trimming at V came to 7 bases and at J to 3 bases, leaving 6 bases not matched to a gene. Germline V CDR1 and CDR2: WNHNN, SYGVQD (reference sequence). The DNA of the CDR3 is TGCGCCAGCATCCGGGACAGTAGCTACGAGCAGTACTTC. Its translation: CASIRDSSYEQYF.

At least ten counts were recorded for this clone. The V and J genes are TRBV24-1 and TRBJ2-3; the D gene is possibly TRBD2 (6 bases). The CDR3 has 14 amino acids. From germline, CDR1 is KGHDR and CDR2 SFDVKD. Trimming removed 6 bases from V and 6 bases from J, with 15 bases in between. The CDR3 spells CATSLGGAVDTQYF. Here the CDR3 DNA reads TGTGCCACCAGTCTCGGGGGAGCGGTTGATACGCAGTATTTT.

This clone has a count of ten or more. The gene calls are TRBV27 and TRBJ2-2; D perhaps matches TRBD2 (7 bases). The CDR3 covers 18 residues. Trimming removed 2 bases at V and 4 bases at J, with 20 bases between. Germline assignment: CDR1 MNHEY and CDR2 SMNVEV (reference sequence). DNA for the CDR3: TGTGCCAGCAGTTTAACTTTGCGGAGAGGGGGGGGCACCGGGGAGCTGTTTTTT. Translated: CASSLTLRRGGGTGELFF.

This clone was detected many times. The chain recombines TRBV2 with TRBJ2-3, with D tentatively TRBD2 (5 bases). The CDR3 loop spans 13 amino acids. Trimming took off 3 bases at V and 10 bases at J, with 14 bases between the two ends. CDR1 is SNHLY and CDR2 is FYNNEI in the germline V gene. The CDR3 bases are TGTGCCAGCAGTGAGGGAGCCACACCCGCGCAGTATTTT. Translated, it gives CASSEGATPAQYF.

This clone was picked up many times. The J gene is TRBJ2-7, the V gene TRBV20-1; 9 bases agree with TRBD1. With V trimmed by 2 bases and J by 6 bases, 5 bases remained unmatched. This CDR3 contains 13 residues. Germline lookup yields CDR1 DFQATT and CDR2 SNEGSKA (reference sequence). The CDR3: CSARRDRASEQYF. The DNA for the CDR3 is TGCAGTGCTAGACGGGACAGGGCTTCCGAGCAGTACTTC.

This sequence joins TRBV20-1 and TRBJ1-5; D may be TRBD1 (5 bases). The V gene's germline CDR1 is DFQATT and CDR2 SNEGSKA (reference sequence). The CDR3 has 13 amino acids. The ends were cut back, 7 bases at V and 0 bases at J, with 10 bases in the middle. In nucleotides, the CDR3 is TGCAGTGTGACAGAGAGTAGCAATCAGCCCCAGCATTTT. It specifies CSVTESSNQPQHF.

Comment on this clone: An end of the junction differs from the germline gene, which may be a read error. J is TRBJ2-7 and V is TRBV6-1; the D gene is possibly TRBD2 (6 bases). Germline V gene lookup returns CDR1 MNHNS and CDR2 SASEGT. The CDR3 covers 16 residues. Here the CDR3 reads CVSNRRVGQGGYEQYF. The CDR3 DNA reads as TGTGTCAGCAATCGACGCGTTGGGCAGGGAGGCTACGAGCAGTACTTC.

This clone showed up many times. The V gene is TRBV6-1, the J gene TRBJ1-2; D unclear. The CDR3 is 14 residues long. Between the trimmed V and J ends, which lost 5 bases and 8 bases, there was a span of 18 bases. The germline V gene has CDR1 MNHNS and CDR2 SASEGT. The CDR3 protein is CASSTARALEGYTF. The CDR3 nucleotides read TGTGCCAGCAGTACGGCACGCGCACTCGAAGGCTACACCTTC.

By its share, this clone is medium-sized. The rearrangement joins TRBV30 to TRBJ2-1, with 12 positions matching TRBD2. The junction had 13 bases not matched to a gene; V was cut back by 7 bases and J by 9 bases. There are 15 residues in the CDR3. CDR1 GTSNPN and CDR2 SVGIG come from the germline V gene (reference sequence). The CDR3 nucleotides read TGTGCCTACCAGGCCCTAGCGGGAGGGCCTGGTGAGCAGTTCTTC. It encodes CAYQALAGGPGEQFF.

The genes are TRBV6-9 and TRBJ1-2; 9 bases agree with TRBD1. This CDR3 has 17 amino acids. Trimming cost V 0 bases and J 0 bases; bases outside gene matches: 5. CDR1 MNHGY and CDR2 SVAAGI come from the germline V gene. CDR3 sequence reads: CASSYSPQGAPNYGYTF. CDR3 DNA sequence: TGTGCCAGCAGTTATTCCCCACAGGGGGCGCCTAACTATGGCTACACCTTC.

This clone was picked up many times. The gene calls are TRBV5-8 and TRBJ2-1; TRBD1 matches at 8 bases. This CDR3 has 15 residues. The V gene end was trimmed by 2 bases and the J gene end by 9 bases; junction bases not matched to a gene: 10. Germline CDR1 is SGHTS and CDR2 is YDEGEE. The CDR3 loop is CASSLPRGQSSEQFF. CDR3 nucleotides: TGTGCCAGCAGCTTACCCAGGGGGCAGAGTAGTGAGCAGTTCTTC.

In its sample, this clone was seen a few times. At one boundary the junction diverges from the germline segment, which might be a read error. The chain is built from TRBV6-2 or TRBV6-3 and TRBJ1-6; 7 positions agree with TRBD1. The CDR3 contains 17 residues. Germline assignment: CDR1 MNHEY and CDR2 SVGEGT. CDR3: CASIYSSTGVFHSPLHF. The CDR3 region has the DNA TGTGCCAGCATTTACAGCAGTACAGGGGTTTTCCATTCACCCCTCCACTTT.

This clone was detected ten times or more. The CDR3: CASSWEGGNYGYTF. For the CDR3, the DNA is TGTGCCAGCAGCTGGGAAGGGGGCAACTATGGCTACACCTTC. The chain recombines TRBV7-2 with TRBJ1-2, with 7 bases identical to TRBD1. The junction had 4 bases not matched to a gene; V was cut back by 4 bases and J by 2 bases. The CDR3 has 14 residues. CDR1 and CDR2 (germline): SGHTA, FQGNSA.